The entry that follows covers one T cell receptor (beta chain) sequence. The data are from a study of blood T cell repertoires in COVID-19. Using immunoSEQ multiplex PCR, the repertoire was profiled, and TCRdb retains in-frame clones only, with some absent. Of approximately 200,000 clones listed, nearly 90% were seen once; the top ten hold about 10%. V dropped 1 base and J dropped 4 bases, with 11 bases sitting between them. CDR1 and CDR2 from the germline V gene are SGHRS and YFSETQ. The CDR3 length is 14 residues. This clonotype was sampled from a man aged 25 to 40 who had recovered from COVID-19. This chain links TRBV5-1 with TRBJ1-1, with D hard to call. The sequenced sample was PBMCs or T cells enriched from blood (not recorded which). The CDR3 DNA follows: TGCGCCAGCAGCTTGTTCGCCTCGGGCACTGAAGCTTTCTTT. It specifies CASSLFASGTEAFF.